One TCR beta chain is described in this entry. Its antigen is currently unknown. Every patient was affected by relapse after autologous stem cell transplantation, while exposure to brentuximab vedotin was not uniform. The authors purified CD4+ T cells from thawed PBMCs by magnetic negative selection. Some clones are missing from TCRdb's copy, which holds only in-frame ones; the method was immunoSEQ multiplex PCR. Among some 35,000 clones listed, 80% to 95% were seen once. The data originate from a study of PD-1 blockade in classical Hodgkin lymphoma. Study results and limitations: Newly diagnosed and completely responding patients shared comparable baseline diversity.

The CDR3 sequence is 16 residues long. The ends were cut back, 3 bases at V and 4 bases at J, with 17 bases in the middle. Germline V CDR1 and CDR2: SNHLY, FYNNEI. The clonotype comes from a human donor with classical Hodgkin lymphoma. The input for sequencing was CD4+ T cells from blood, taken at baseline. The V and J genes are TRBV2 and TRBJ2-3; D might be TRBD2 (5 bases). The CDR3 DNA follows: TGTGCCAGCAGTGAGGCGGGTCTAGTGGATTCAGATACGCAGTATTTT. Amino acid sequence: CASSEAGLVDSDTQYF.